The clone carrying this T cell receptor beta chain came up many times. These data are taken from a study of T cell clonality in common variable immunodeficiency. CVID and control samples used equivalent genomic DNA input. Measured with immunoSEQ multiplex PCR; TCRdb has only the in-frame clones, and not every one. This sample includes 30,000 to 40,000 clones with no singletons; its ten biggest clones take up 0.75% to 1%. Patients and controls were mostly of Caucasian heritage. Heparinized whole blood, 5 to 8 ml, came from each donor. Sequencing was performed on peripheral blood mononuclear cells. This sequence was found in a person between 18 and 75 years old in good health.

The CDR3 spells CSAGGLAGQPYEQYF. The CDR3 bases that were read are TGCAGTGCCGGCGGACTAGCGGGGCAACCTTACGAG. J is TRBJ2-7 and V is TRBV20-1; 12 bases agree with TRBD2. Coverage ceases 3 residues before the CDR3 finishes, and the germline J gene fills in the end. J was trimmed by 4 bases and V by 6 bases; bases with no gene match: 10. CDR3 length: 15 amino acids. Germline V lookup: CDR1 DFQATT, CDR2 SNEGSKA (reference sequence).